These T cell receptor beta chains were read from a single sample in a study of shared clonotypes between healthy human individuals. The data were produced by immunoSEQ multiplex PCR, yet TCRdb's version contains in-frame clones alone and is incomplete. The sample has over a million clones, around 98.5% seen once. Input material: naive CD4+ T cells sorted from blood. Receptors were obtained from a man in his thirties or forties in good health. Each CDR3 is given with its conserved first and last residue. The D gene is left open where the match is weak. Only part of the rows carry a size: once, few, many, or a class if the clone is expanded.

-	TRBV19	TRBJ2-7	TRBD1	CASSIGTGLYEQYF	TGTGCCAGTAGCATCGGGACAGGACTCTACGAGCAGTACTTC
-	TRBV7-2	TRBJ2-1	-	CASSFGTWNEQFF	TGTGCCAGCAGCTTCGGTACCTGGAATGAGCAGTTCTTC
-	TRBV28	TRBJ2-5	-	CASSLGPNQETQYF	TGTGCCAGCAGTTTAGGCCCCAACCAAGAGACCCAGTACTTC
-	TRBV15	TRBJ2-5	-	CATSIQETQYF	TGTGCCACCAGCATCCAAGAGACCCAGTACTTC
-	TRBV28	TRBJ1-2	-	CASSSPGTYGYTF	TGTGCCAGCAGTTCCCCAGGGACCTATGGCTACACCTTC
-	TRBV29-1	TRBJ2-7	TRBD2	CSVAGTRSSYEQYF	TGCAGCGTAGCCGGGACTAGGAGCTCCTACGAGCAGTACTTC
once	TRBV6-5	TRBJ2-2	TRBD2	CASSSPGGPDTGELFF	TGTGCCAGCAGTTCTCCGGGAGGGCCGGACACCGGGGAGCTGTTTTTT
-	TRBV7-9	TRBJ2-5	TRBD2	CASSFLAGEETQYF	TGTGCCAGCAGCTTTTTAGCGGGAGAAGAGACCCAGTACTTC
-	TRBV29-1	TRBJ2-1	-	CSVELGRASLAIYNEQFF	TGCAGCGTTGAGCTAGGGCGGGCCAGTCTAGCGATCTACAATGAGCAGTTCTTC
-	TRBV28	TRBJ2-7	-	CASSLISGGREYEQYF	TGTGCCAGCAGTTTAATTTCGGGCGGTCGCGAGTACGAGCAGTACTTC
once	TRBV10-1	TRBJ2-1	TRBD2	CASSQRGAYNEQFF	TGCGCCAGCAGTCAGCGGGGTGCCTACAATGAGCAGTTCTTC
-	TRBV7-9	TRBJ2-7	-	CASTNGREGSYEQYF	TGTGCCAGCACCAACGGCAGAGAAGGTTCCTACGAGCAGTACTTC
-	TRBV27	TRBJ1-4	TRBD1	CASSYLRGTGGEKLFF	TGTGCCAGCAGTTATCTCCGGGGGACAGGGGGTGAAAAACTGTTTTTT
-	TRBV7-9	TRBJ2-7	-	CASRLDGSQAYEQYF	TGTGCCAGCAGGTTGGATGGTTCTCAGGCCTACGAGCAGTACTTC
-	TRBV28	TRBJ2-1	TRBD1	CASSLILGQNNEQFF	TGTGCCAGCAGTTTAATTTTGGGACAGAACAATGAGCAGTTCTTC
-	TRBV18	TRBJ2-7	TRBD1	CASSPGGQTSYEQYF	TGTGCCAGCTCGCCAGGGGGCCAAACCTCCTACGAGCAGTACTTC
-	TRBV7-7	TRBJ2-2	TRBD2	CASSLGLAIGELFF	TGTGCCAGCAGCTTAGGACTAGCGATCGGGGAGCTGTTTTTT
-	TRBV19	TRBJ1-1	-	CASSISGRGTEAFF	TGTGCCAGTAGTATTAGCGGCCGGGGCACTGAAGCTTTCTTT
-	TRBV7-9	TRBJ2-7	TRBD2	CASSPDRGLAGTYEQYF	TGTGCCAGCAGCCCCGATAGAGGACTAGCGGGGACCTACGAGCAGTACTTC
once	TRBV6-6	TRBJ1-2	-	CASRETAGYGYTF	TGTGCCAGCAGGGAGACAGCGGGCTATGGCTACACCTTC
-	TRBV19	TRBJ1-1	-	CASSIAKSEAFF	TGTGCCAGTAGTATAGCGAAGTCTGAAGCTTTCTTT
once	TRBV7-9	TRBJ2-4	TRBD1	CASSPWDRGGNIQYF	TGTGCCAGCAGCCCCTGGGACAGGGGGGGAAACATTCAGTACTTC
-	TRBV10-2	TRBJ1-5	TRBD1	CASSEAGGSNQPQHF	TGCGCCAGCAGTGAGGCAGGGGGCAGCAATCAGCCCCAGCATTTT